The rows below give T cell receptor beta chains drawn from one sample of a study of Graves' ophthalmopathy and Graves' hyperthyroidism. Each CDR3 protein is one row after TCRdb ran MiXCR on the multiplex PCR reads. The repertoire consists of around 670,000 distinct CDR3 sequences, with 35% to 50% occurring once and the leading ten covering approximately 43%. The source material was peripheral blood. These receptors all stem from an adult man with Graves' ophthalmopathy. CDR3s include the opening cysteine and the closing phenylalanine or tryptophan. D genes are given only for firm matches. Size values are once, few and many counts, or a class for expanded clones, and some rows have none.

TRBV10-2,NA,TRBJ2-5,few,TGCGCCAGCAGTGAGGACAGACCCCCTCAAGAGACCCAGTACTTC,CASSEDRPPQETQYF
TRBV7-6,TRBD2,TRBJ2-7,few,TGTGCCAGCAGCGGGGCGGGGGGCGGGAGCGGCATTAGCTCCTACGAGCAGTACTTC,CASSGAGGGSGISSYEQYF
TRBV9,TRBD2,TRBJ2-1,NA,TGCGCCAGCAGCCACCTAGCGGGAGGCTCCAATGAGCAGTTCTTC,CASSHLAGGSNEQFF
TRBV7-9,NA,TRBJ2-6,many,TGTGCCAGCAGCGGGGACCTCTCTGGGGCCAACGTCCTGACTTTC,CASSGDLSGANVLTF
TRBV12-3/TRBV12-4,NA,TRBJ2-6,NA,TGTGCCAGCAGCGACAGGATCGGAACTGAAGCTTTC,CASSDRIGTEAF
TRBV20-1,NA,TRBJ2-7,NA,TGCGGTGCTAGCCTACAGGGCGAGCAGTACTTC,CGASLQGEQYF
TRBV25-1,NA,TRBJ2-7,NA,TGTGCCAGCAGTAGCCCCCACGGGACACCCCACGAGCAGTACTTC,CASSSPHGTPHEQYF
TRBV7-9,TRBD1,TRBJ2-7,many,TGTGCCAGCAGCTTAGTAGCAGGGGGCGACGAGCAGTACTTC,CASSLVAGGDEQYF
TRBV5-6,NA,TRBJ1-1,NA,TGTGCCAGCAGCTTGCCGGGGCACGCTTTCTTT,CASSLPGHAFF
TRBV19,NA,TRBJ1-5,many,TGTGCCAGCAACGGACACTTAAGCAATCAGCCCCAGCATTTT,CASNGHLSNQPQHF
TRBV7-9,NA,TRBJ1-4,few,TGTGCCAGCAGCGGGAACAGGGAGGCTTATGAAAAACTGTTTTTT,CASSGNREAYEKLFF
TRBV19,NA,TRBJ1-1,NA,TGTGCCAGTAGGTTCGGTCCCGGGACTGAAGCTTTCTTT,CASRFGPGTEAFF
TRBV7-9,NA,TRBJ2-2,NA,TGTGCCAGCAGCCAAAGGTGGGGGAGGAGTACCGGGGAGCTGTTTTTT,CASSQRWGRSTGELFF
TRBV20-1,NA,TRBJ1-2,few,TGCAGTGCCGCTACCCCTAACTATGGCTACACCTTC,CSAATPNYGYTF
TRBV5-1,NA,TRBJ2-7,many,TGCGCCAGCAGCTCACGACAGGTACCCTGGGACGAGCAGTACTTC,CASSSRQVPWDEQYF
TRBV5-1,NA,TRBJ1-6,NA,TGCGCCAGCAGCCCCGGCTTGGGGACCGCTAATTCACCCCTCCACTTT,CASSPGLGTANSPLHF
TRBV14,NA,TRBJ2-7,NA,TGTGCCAGCAGCTTCGTCTCCTACGAGCAGTACTTC,CASSFVSYEQYF
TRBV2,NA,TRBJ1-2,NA,TGTGCCAGCAGCGTTGAAGGAAACGCAGAAAACTATGGCTACACCTTC,CASSVEGNAENYGYTF
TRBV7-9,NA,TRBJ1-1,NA,TGTGCCAGCAGTCTTTATAATGGACCCTCAAACACTGAAGCTTTCTTT,CASSLYNGPSNTEAFF
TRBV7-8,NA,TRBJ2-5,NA,TGTGCCAGCAGCCCGGCGGGTGGGATCAAGCAAGAGACCCAGTACTTC,CASSPAGGIKQETQYF
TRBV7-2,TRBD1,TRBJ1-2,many,TGTGCCAGCAGTTCGGACAGGGGAGATTATGGCTACACCTTC,CASSSDRGDYGYTF
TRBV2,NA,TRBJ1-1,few,TGTGCCAGCGGGGGGCAGGGGAACACTGAAGCTTTCTTT,CASGGQGNTEAFF
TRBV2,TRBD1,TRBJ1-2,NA,TGTGCCAAGGCAGGGACAGCCTATGGCTACACCTTC,CAKAGTAYGYTF
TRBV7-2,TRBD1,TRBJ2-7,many,TGTGCCAGCAGCCCGACAGGGTCGGGTGAGCAGTACTTC,CASSPTGSGEQYF
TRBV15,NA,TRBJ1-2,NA,TGTGCCACCACACGAGAACGCCCCACCCCAGGCCAGGGAGACCCCTATGGCTACACCTTC,CATTRERPTPGQGDPYGYTF
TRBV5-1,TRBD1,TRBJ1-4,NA,TGCGCCAGCAGTCCGTCCGGGACAGAGAATGAAAAACTGTTTTTT,CASSPSGTENEKLFF
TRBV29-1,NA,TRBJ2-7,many,TGCAGCGTTGACAGGGGGGGCTCCTACGAGCAGTACTTC,CSVDRGGSYEQYF
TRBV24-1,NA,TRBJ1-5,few,TGTGCCAGCAGTTTAGAGGGGGTAGGGTTCAATCAGCCCCAGCATTTT,CASSLEGVGFNQPQHF
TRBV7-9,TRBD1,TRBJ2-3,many,TGTGCCAGCAGCTTTGCACCGGGACAGCCCACAGCTAGCACAGATACGCAGTATTTT,CASSFAPGQPTASTDTQYF
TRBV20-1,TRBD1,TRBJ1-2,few,TGCAGTGCTAGAGAGGGACAGGGTGGTACTGCATGGTATGGCTACACCTTC,CSAREGQGGTAWYGYTF
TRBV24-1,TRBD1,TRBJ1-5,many,TGTGCCAGCAGTGGGACAGGTCGGAATCAGCCCCAGCATTTT,CASSGTGRNQPQHF
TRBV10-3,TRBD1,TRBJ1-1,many,TGTGCCATCAGACGGGACAGGGCAGACACTGAAGCTTTCTTT,CAIRRDRADTEAFF
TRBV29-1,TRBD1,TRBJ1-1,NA,TGCAGCTTAGCTGCGACAGGGAGGAACGCTGAAGCTTTCTTT,CSLAATGRNAEAFF
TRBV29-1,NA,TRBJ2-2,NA,TGCAGCGTCCTCGACCCGGCGGGCACCGGGGAGCTGTTTTTT,CSVLDPAGTGELFF
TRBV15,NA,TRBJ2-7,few,TGTGCCACCAGCAGAGATTGGGACACTCAAAGGACCTACGAGCAGTACTTC,CATSRDWDTQRTYEQYF
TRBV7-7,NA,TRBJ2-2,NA,TGTGCTAGCAGCTCGGGGTTTAGTGACACCGGGGAGCTGTTTTTT,CASSSGFSDTGELFF
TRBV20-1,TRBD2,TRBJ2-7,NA,TGCAGTGCTAGAGGGTTAGCGGGATTTTCGGACGAGCAGTACTTC,CSARGLAGFSDEQYF
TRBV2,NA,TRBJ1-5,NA,TGTGCCAGCAGTTTAGCGGGGAGGGGCAATCAGCCCCAGCATTTT,CASSLAGRGNQPQHF
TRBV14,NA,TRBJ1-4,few,TGTGCCAGCAGCCAAGATGAAGAGGGAATTGCAACTAATGAAAAACTGTTTTTT,CASSQDEEGIATNEKLFF
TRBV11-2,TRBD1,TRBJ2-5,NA,TGTGCCAGCAGTTCCGGGACAGGGAGGTTAGAGACCCAGTACTTC,CASSSGTGRLETQYF